This T cell receptor beta chain emerged from a study of cytomegalovirus exposure and HLA in healthy donors. About the study: It was reported in a later analysis that the approximately 120 validation repertoires used the same platform as the 500 to 700 first-cohort repertoires.

The protocol was immunoSEQ multiplex PCR, while the TCRdb copy is restricted to in-frame clones and leaves out a portion. This sample has over 85,000 clones, with around nine tenths found just once. Trimming at V came to 4 bases and at J to 3 bases, leaving 4 bases not matched to a gene. The germline CDR1 and CDR2 sequences are SGHRS and YFSETQ. The CDR3 covers 15 residues. Study-level findings and limits: The authors listed 150 to 200 TCR beta chains as cytomegalovirus-associated. Among the CMV-associated chains, three were confirmed in vitro as specific for CMV antigens.

Concerning this clone: Antigen: not known.

V is TRBV5-1 and J is TRBJ2-7; 13 nucleotides align to TRBD2. The clonotype originates from a woman aged 18 to 35 in good health and CMV-seronegative. The sample comprised PBMCs. CDR3 DNA: TGCGCCAGCAGCCATTGGACTAGCGGGAGCTACGAGCAGTACTTC. It codes for CASSHWTSGSYEQYF.